This entry features one T cell receptor (beta chain) sequence. Its antigen has not been determined. No clone much larger than this one lies a single base away; base qualities are absent. TCRbeta CDR3 regions were amplified by the immunoSEQ bias-controlled multiplex PCR and were subjected to high-throughput sequencing. Per the original workflow: The immunoSEQ vendor pipeline collapsed and filtered CDR3 sequences to measure the abundance and frequency of each unique TCRbeta CDR3. Dominant CDR3 amino acid sequences were clustered with SARS-CoV-2-specific ImmuneCODE TCRbeta sequences by CD-HIT using a 90% global sequence identity threshold. Clones were classed as hyperexpanded at frequencies of 0.1 to 1 and as large at frequencies of 0.01 to 0.1. For the dominant clones, CDR3 amino acid sequences and V and J gene assignments were confirmed with MiXCR. The R stringdist package was used to compute Levenshtein distances between the patient clonotypes and the ImmuneCODE hits. TCRdb holds this immuneACCESS table with in-frame rearrangements only. Some clones are missing; in checked studies, unresolved V genes explain under half, and the rest has no known cause. V and J calls and clone size are as listed in that table; D and trimming were resolved from the DNA. The sample table holds around 12,000 clones, of which about 80% were seen once. In total, the top ten clones hold approximately 30% of the sample.

V was cut back by 0 bases and J by 6 bases, leaving a gap of 26 bases between them. The CDR3, from cysteine to phenylalanine, totals 20 residues. The retained sequence is limited to the CDR3, 60 bases, with the frame set at the first base. Per the germline V gene, MNHEY is the CDR1 and SVGEGT is the CDR2. The QIAamp DNA FFPE kit was used to extract genomic DNA from formalin-fixed paraffin-embedded autopsy tissue. These data are taken from a study of T cell repertoires in MIS-A myocarditis (dated 2022 in TCRdb). This chain joins TRBV6-2 or TRBV6-3 to TRBJ1-4, with the D segment identity uncertain. The sequence came from a young man with fulminant myocarditis from multisystem inflammatory syndrome in adults (MIS-A) after COVID-19. Sequences were obtained from right ventricle heart tissue obtained at autopsy. The intended sense of this specimen's cell subset or site label: cardiac tissue sample (left or right ventricle, interventricular septum, or pericardium). The nucleotide sequence reads as follows: TGTGCCAGCAGTTACTCGAAGTTCCGGGCAGGCGGCCTCCTCGATGAAAAACTGTTTTTT. The resulting protein is CASSYSKFRAGGLLDEKLFF.